This T cell receptor beta chain is from a study of CD8 T cells in Susac syndrome. Notes on the study in general: Acknowledgment was made by the study that its TCR sequencing and HLA analysis involved a relatively small number of individuals.

Peripheral blood CD8+ and CD4+ T cells were profiled by TCR beta sequencing. As for this clonotype: Its specificity is not known.

After extraction with the RNeasy kit, roughly 0.45 to 1 ug of the RNA was reverse transcribed using random hexamers. Amplification of the TCR beta CDR3 was carried out by immunoSEQ multiplex PCR, which spanned a total of 54 Vbeta and 13 Jbeta segments. From the immunoSEQ multiplex PCR reads, TCRdb called clonotypes with MiXCR, one entry per CDR3 protein. The sample consists of approximately 200,000 distinct CDR3 sequences, about 94% of them appearing once. This CDR3 is 13 amino acids long. V was clipped by 6 bases and J by 7 bases, with 15 bases between them. This clonotype was obtained from a human donor with multiple sclerosis. The genes are TRBV12-3 or TRBV12-4 and TRBJ1-1; D might be TRBD1 (6 bases). The sequenced sample consisted of CD8+ T cells from PBMCs. The CDR3: CASSDDRTDEAFF. CDR3 DNA: TGTGCCAGCAGCGATGACAGGACCGATGAAGCTTTCTTT.